The subject of this entry is one TCR beta chain. Repertoires were generated with immunoSEQ multiplex PCR, while TCRdb's copy carries only in-frame clones and drops some. The sample shows about 98,000 clones, about 88% of them seen only once. These data originate in a study of cytomegalovirus exposure and HLA in healthy donors. The length of the CDR3 is 15 residues. V lost 5 bases, J lost 5 bases, and 18 bases lay in between. In germline, CDR1 is LNHNV, CDR2 YYDKDF (reference sequence). The chain links TRBV15 to TRBJ2-5, with D perhaps matching TRBD1 (6 bases). This TCR was sampled from a man aged 18 to 30 in good health and CMV-seropositive. Sequencing was done on a sample of PBMCs. CDR3 DNA sequence: TGTGCCACCAGCGGCGACAGGAGTAATGCGGAGACCCAGTACTTC. It specifies CATSGDRSNAETQYF.